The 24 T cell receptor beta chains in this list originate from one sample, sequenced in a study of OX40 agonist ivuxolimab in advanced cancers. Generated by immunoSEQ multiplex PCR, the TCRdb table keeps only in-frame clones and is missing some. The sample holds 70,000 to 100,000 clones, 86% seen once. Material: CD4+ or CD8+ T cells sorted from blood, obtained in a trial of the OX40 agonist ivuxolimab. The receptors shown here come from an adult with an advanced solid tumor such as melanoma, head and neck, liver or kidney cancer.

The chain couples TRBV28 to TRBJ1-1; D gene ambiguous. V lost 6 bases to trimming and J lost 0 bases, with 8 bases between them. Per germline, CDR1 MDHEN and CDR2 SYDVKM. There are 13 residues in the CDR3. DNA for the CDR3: TGTGCCAGCAGCCTCCCAGTGAACACTGAAGCTTTCTTT. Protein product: CASSLPVNTEAFF.

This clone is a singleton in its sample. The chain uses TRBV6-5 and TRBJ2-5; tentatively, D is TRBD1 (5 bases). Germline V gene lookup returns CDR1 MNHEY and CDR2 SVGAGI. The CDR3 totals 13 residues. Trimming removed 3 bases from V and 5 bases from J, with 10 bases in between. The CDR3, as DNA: TGTGCCAGCAGTTATCCAGGGTCGGAGACCCAGTACTTC. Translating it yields CASSYPGSETQYF.

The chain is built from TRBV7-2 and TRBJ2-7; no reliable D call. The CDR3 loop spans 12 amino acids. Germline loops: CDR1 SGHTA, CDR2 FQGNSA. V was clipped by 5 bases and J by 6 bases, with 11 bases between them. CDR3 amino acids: CASSLYVGEQYF. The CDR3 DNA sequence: TGTGCCAGCAGCCTTTATGTCGGCGAGCAGTACTTC.

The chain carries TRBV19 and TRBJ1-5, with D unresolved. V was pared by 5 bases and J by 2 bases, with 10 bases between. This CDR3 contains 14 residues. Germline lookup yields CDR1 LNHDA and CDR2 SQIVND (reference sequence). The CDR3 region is CASSVPPGNQPQHF. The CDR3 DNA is TGTGCCAGTAGTGTCCCCCCCGGCAATCAGCCCCAGCATTTT. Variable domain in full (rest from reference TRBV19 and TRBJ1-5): DGGITQSPKYLFRKEGQNVTLSCEQNLNHDAMYWYRQDPGQGLRLIYYSQIVNDFQKGDIAEGYSVSREKKESFPLTVTSAQKNPTAFYLCASSVPPGNQPQHFGDGTRLSIL.

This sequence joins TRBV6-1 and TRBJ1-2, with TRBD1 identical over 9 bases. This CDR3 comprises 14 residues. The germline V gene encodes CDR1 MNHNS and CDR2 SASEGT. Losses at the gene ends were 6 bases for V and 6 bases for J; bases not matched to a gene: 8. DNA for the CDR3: TGTGCCAGCAGGGCCTGGACAGGGGAAAATGGCTACACCTTC. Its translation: CASRAWTGENGYTF.

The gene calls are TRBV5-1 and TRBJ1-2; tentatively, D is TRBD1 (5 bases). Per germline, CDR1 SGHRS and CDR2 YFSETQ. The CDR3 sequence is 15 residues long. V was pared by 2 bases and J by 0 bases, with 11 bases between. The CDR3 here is CASSFGTGANYGYTF. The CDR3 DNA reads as TGCGCCAGCAGCTTCGGGACGGGAGCTAACTATGGCTACACCTTC.

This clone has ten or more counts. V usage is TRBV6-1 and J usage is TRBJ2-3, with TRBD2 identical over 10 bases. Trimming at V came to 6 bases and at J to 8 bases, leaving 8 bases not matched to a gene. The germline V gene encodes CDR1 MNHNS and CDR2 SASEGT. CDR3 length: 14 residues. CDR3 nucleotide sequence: TGTGCCAGCAGGTTAGCGGGAGGAATGACTACGCAGTATTTT. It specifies CASRLAGGMTTQYF.

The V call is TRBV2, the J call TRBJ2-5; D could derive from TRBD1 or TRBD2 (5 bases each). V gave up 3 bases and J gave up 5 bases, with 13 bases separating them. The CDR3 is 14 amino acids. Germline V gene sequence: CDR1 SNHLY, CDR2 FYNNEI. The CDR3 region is CASSETGTWETQYF. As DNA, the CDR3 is TGTGCCAGCAGTGAGACGGGGACGTGGGAGACCCAGTACTTC.

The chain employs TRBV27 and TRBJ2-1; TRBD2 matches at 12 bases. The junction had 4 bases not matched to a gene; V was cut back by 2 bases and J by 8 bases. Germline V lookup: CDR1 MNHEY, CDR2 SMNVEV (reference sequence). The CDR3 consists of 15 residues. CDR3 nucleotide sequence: TGTGCCAGCAGTTTAAGGACTAGCGGGATTCATGAGCAGTTCTTC. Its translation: CASSLRTSGIHEQFF.

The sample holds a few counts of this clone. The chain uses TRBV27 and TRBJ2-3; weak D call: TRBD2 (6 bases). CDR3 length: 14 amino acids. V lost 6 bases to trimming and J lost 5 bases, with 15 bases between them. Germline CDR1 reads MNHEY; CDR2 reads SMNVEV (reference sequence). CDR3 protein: CASRAGTLQDTQYF. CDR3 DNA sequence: TGTGCCAGCAGAGCTGGGACTCTCCAAGATACGCAGTATTTT.

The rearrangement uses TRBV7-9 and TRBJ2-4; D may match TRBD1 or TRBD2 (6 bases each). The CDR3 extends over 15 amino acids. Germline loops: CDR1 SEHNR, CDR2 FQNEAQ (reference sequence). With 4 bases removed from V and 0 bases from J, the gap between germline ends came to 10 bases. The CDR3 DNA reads TGTGCCAGCAGCTCGAGGGGGGTAGCCAAAAACATTCAGTACTTC. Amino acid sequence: CASSSRGVAKNIQYF.

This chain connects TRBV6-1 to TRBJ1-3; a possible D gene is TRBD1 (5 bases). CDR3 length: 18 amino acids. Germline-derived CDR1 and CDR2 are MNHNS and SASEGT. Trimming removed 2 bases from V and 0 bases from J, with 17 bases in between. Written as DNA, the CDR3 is TGTGCCAGCAGTGAATATGGGACCTCCGCCTCCTCTGGAAACACCATATATTTT. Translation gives CASSEYGTSASSGNTIYF.

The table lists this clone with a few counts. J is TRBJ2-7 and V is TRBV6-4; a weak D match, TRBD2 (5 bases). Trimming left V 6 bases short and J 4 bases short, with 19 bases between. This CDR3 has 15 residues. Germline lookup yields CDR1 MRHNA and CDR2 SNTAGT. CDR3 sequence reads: CASSLPRNQRYEQYF. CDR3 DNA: TGTGCCAGCAGCCTTCCAAGAAATCAGCGGTACGAGCAGTACTTC.

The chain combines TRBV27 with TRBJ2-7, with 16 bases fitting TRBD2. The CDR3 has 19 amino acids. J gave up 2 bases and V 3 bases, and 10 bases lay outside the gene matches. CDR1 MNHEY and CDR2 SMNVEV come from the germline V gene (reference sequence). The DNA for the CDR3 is TGTGCCAGCAGTTTTAGTTCTGGGACTAGCGGGAGGGCCCCCTACGAGCAGTACTTC. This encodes CASSFSSGTSGRAPYEQYF.

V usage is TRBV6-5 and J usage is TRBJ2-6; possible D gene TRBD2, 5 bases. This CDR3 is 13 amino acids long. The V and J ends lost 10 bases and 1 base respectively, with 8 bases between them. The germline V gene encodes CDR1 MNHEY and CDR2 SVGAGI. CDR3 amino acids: CATRRSGANVLTF. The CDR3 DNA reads TGTGCCACTAGGAGGTCTGGGGCCAACGTCCTGACTTTC.

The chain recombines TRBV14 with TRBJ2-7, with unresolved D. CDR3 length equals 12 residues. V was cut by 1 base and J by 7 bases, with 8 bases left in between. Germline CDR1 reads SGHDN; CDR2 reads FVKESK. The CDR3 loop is CASSQVGLEQYF. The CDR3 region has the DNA TGTGCCAGCAGCCAAGTTGGTTTAGAGCAGTACTTC.

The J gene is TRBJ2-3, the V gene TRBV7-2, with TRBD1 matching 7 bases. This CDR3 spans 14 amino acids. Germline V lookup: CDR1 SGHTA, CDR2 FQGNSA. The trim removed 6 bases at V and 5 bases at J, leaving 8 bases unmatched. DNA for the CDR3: TGTGCCAGCAGAGACAGGGCTACATTAGATACGCAGTATTTT. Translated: CASRDRATLDTQYF. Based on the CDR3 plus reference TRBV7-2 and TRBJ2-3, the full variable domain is GAGVSQSPSNKVTEKGKDVELRCDPISGHTALYWYRQSLGQGLEFLIYFQGNSAPDKSGLPSDRFSAERTGGSVSTLTIQRTQQEDSAVYLCASRDRATLDTQYFGPGTRLTVL.

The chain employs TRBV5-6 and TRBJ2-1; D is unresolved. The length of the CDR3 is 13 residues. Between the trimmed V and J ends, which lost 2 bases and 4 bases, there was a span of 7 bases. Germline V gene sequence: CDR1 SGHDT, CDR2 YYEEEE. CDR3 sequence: CASSLVSYNEQFF. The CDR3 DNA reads TGTGCCAGCAGCTTAGTGTCATACAATGAGCAGTTCTTC. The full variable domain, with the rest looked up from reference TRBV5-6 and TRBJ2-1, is DAGVTQSPTHLIKTRGQQVTLRCSPKSGHDTVSWYQQALGQGPQFIFQYYEEEERQRGNFPDRFSGHQFPNYSSELNVNALLLGDSALYLCASSLVSYNEQFFGPGTRLTVL.

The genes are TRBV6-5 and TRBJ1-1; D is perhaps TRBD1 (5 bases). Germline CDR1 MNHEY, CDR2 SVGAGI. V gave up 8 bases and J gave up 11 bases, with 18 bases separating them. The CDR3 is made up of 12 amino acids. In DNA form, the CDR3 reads TGTGCCAGCTTTCCCGCGGCAGGGCAGGCTTTCTTT. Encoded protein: CASFPAAGQAFF.

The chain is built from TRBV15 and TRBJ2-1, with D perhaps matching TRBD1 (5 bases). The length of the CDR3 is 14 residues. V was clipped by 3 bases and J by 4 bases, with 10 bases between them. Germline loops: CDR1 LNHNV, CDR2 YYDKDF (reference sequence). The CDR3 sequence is CATSSPQAYNEQFF. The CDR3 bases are TGTGCCACCAGCAGCCCACAGGCTTACAATGAGCAGTTCTTC.

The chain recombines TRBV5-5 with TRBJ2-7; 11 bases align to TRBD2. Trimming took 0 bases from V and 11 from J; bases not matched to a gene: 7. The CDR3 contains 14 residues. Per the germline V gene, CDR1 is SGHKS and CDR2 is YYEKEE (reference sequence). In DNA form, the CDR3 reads TGTGCCAGCAGCTTGGGACTAGCGGGAATAAAGGAGTACTTC. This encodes CASSLGLAGIKEYF.

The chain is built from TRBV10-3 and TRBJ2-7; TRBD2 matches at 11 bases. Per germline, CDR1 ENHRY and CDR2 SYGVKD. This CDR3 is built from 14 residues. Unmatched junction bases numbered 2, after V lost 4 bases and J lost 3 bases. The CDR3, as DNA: TGTGCCATCAGTGGGGGGACTAGCGGCTACGAGCAGTACTTC. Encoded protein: CAISGGTSGYEQYF.

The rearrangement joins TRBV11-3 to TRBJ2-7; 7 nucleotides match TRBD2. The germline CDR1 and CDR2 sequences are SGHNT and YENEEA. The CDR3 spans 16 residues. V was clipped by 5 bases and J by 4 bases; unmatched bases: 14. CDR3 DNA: TGTGCCAGCAGCCGCAGGGAGGGCGGGAGAGAGTACGAGCAGTACTTC. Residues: CASSRREGGREYEQYF.

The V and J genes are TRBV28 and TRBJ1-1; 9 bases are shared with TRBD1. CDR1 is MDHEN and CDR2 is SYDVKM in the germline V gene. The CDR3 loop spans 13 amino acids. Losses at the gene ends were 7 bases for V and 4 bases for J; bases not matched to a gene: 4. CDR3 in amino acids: CASIPGQGTEAFF. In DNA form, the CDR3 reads TGTGCCAGCATTCCGGGACAGGGCACTGAAGCTTTCTTT.